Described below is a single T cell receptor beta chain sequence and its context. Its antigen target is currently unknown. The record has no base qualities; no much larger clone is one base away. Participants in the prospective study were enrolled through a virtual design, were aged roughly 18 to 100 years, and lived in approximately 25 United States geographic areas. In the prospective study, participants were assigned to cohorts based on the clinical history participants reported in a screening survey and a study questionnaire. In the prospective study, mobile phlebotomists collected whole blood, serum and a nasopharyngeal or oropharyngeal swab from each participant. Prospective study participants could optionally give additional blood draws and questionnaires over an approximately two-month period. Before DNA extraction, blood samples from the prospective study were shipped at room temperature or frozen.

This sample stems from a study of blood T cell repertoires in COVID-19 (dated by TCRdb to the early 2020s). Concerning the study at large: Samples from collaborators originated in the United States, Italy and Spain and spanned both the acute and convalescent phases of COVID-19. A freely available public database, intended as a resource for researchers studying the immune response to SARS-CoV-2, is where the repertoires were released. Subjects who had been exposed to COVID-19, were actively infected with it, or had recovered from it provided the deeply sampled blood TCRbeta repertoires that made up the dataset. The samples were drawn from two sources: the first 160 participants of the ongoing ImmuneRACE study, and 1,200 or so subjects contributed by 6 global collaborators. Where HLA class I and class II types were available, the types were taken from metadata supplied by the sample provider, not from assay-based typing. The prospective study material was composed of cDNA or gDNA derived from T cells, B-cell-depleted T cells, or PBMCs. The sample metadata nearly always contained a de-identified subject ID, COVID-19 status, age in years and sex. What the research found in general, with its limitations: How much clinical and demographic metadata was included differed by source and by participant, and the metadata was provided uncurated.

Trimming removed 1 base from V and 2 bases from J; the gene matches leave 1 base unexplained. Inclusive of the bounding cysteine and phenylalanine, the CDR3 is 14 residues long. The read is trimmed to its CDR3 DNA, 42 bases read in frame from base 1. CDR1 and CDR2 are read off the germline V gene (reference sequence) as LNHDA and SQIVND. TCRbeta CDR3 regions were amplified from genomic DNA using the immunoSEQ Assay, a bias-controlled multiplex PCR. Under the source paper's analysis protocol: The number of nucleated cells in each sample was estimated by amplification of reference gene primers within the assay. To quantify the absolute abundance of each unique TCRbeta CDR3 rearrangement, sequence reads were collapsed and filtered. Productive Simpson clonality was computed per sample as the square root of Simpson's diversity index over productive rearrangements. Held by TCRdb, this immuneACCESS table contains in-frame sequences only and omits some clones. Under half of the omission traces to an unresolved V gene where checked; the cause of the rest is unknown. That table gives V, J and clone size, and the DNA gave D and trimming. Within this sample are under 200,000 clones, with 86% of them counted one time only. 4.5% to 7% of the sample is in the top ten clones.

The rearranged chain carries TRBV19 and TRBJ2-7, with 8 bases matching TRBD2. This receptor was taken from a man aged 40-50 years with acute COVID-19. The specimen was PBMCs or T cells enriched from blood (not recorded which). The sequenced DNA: TGTGCCAGTAGTATAGGGGGACTAGCCTACGAGCAGTACTTC. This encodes CASSIGGLAYEQYF.